This TCR beta chain was sequenced during a study of blood T cell repertoires in COVID-19. Study context: Collection of acute and convalescent COVID-19 samples took place in the United States, Italy and Spain.

Researchers sorted participants into cohorts using their self-reported clinical history. Contact with a PCR-confirmed or clinician-diagnosed COVID-19 case occurred within 2 weeks of entry. Some clones are missing from TCRdb's copy, which holds only in-frame ones; the method was immunoSEQ multiplex PCR. The table includes around 270,000 clones, around 90% detected once. The J segment lost 4 bases and the V segment lost 5 bases, leaving 3 bases of the junction unmatched. The length of the CDR3 is 14 residues. Germline values: CDR1 SEHNR, CDR2 FQNEAQ (reference sequence). Sequencing used PBMCs or T cells enriched from blood (not recorded which). This clonotype was sampled from a woman aged 40 to 50 who had been exposed to COVID-19. The chain carries TRBV7-9 and TRBJ2-5, with 11 bases that match TRBD1. The DNA of the CDR3 is TGTGCCAGCAGCAGGGACAGGGGGAGAGAGACCCAGTACTTC. Amino acid sequence: CASSRDRGRETQYF. The variable domain in full, with the rest retrieved from reference TRBV7-9 and TRBJ2-5, is DTGVSQNPRHKITKRGQNVTFRCDPISEHNRLYWYRQTLGQGPEFLTYFQNEAQLEKSRLLSDRFSAERPKGSFSTLEIQRTEQGDSAMYLCASSRDRGRETQYFGPGTRLLVL.